One sample yielded the 25 T cell receptor beta chains listed below, sequenced in a study of blood T cell repertoires in COVID-19. Method: immunoSEQ multiplex PCR; TCRdb's copy keeps in-frame clones and lacks some. The sample has about 250,000 clones, about 87% seen once; the top ten hold over 2.5%. Material: PBMCs or T cells enriched from blood (not recorded which). These receptors were obtained from a woman aged 40-49 years who had been exposed to COVID-19.

The chain couples TRBV5-5 to TRBJ1-2; unclear D gene. Per germline, CDR1 SGHKS and CDR2 YYEKEE (reference sequence). CDR3 length equals 16 residues. V lost 4 bases to trimming and J lost 0 bases, with 16 bases between them. The DNA of the CDR3 is TGTGCCAGCAGCCGGTCAATCGGGTCGTCTAACTATGGCTACACCTTC. Translation gives CASSRSIGSSNYGYTF.

The chain combines TRBV3-1 (or the pseudogene TRBV3-2) with TRBJ2-1, with D maybe TRBD2 (5 bases). The germline V gene encodes CDR1 LGHDT and CDR2 YNNKEL (reference sequence). The CDR3 loop spans 15 amino acids. Trimming took off 3 bases at V and 7 bases at J, with 16 bases between the two ends. Written as DNA, the CDR3 is TGTGCCAGCAGCCATTCTCCGAGGGCCGGGAATGAGCAGTTCTTC. Translating it yields CASSHSPRAGNEQFF.

V gene TRBV30 combines with J gene TRBJ1-1; D uncertain. There are 15 residues in the CDR3. Germline V gives CDR1 GTSNPN, CDR2 SVGIG (reference sequence). V was cut by 1 base and J by 0 bases, with 12 bases left in between. The CDR3 DNA reads TGTGCCTGGAGTGCATGGACTGGGATGAACACTGAAGCTTTCTTT. It codes for CAWSAWTGMNTEAFF.

The V call is TRBV20-1, the J call TRBJ2-3; TRBD2 might be the D (5 bases). V lost 3 bases to trimming and J lost 2 bases, with 18 bases between them. The CDR3 has 16 residues. From germline, CDR1 is DFQATT and CDR2 SNEGSKA (reference sequence). CDR3 nucleotides: TGCAGTGCTAGTCCCCGGGAAAAATTTTTCACAGATACGCAGTATTTT. This sequence encodes CSASPREKFFTDTQYF.

This rearrangement joins TRBV6-4 to TRBJ2-2; maybe TRBD2 (5 bases). Germline CDR1 and CDR2: MRHNA and SNTAGT. With 5 bases removed from V and 1 base from J, the gap between germline ends came to 11 bases. The CDR3 extends over 15 amino acids. The CDR3 region has the DNA TGTGCCAGCAGTCGCGACGGGGTGAACACCGGGGAGCTGTTTTTT. Its protein product is CASSRDGVNTGELFF.

The chain has TRBV4-3 and TRBJ2-2; 14 nucleotides align to TRBD2. Germline values: CDR1 LGHNA, CDR2 YSLEER. The CDR3 runs to 21 residues. J gave up 2 bases and V 0 bases, and 11 bases lay outside the gene matches. The CDR3 sequence: CASSQDLRKGTSGRNTGELFF. The CDR3 DNA sequence: TGCGCCAGCAGCCAAGATTTGCGGAAGGGGACTAGCGGGAGAAACACCGGGGAGCTGTTTTTT.

V and J are TRBV16 and TRBJ1-1, with 9 bases that match TRBD1. Looked up from germline, CDR1 is KGHSY and CDR2 is FQNENV. The CDR3 totals 14 residues. The trim removed 4 bases at V and 4 bases at J, leaving 4 bases unmatched. CDR3 sequence (DNA): TGTGCCAGCAGCCCTCAGACAGGGGGCACTGAAGCTTTCTTT. As protein: CASSPQTGGTEAFF.

V is TRBV18 and J is TRBJ2-7; 9 bases agree with TRBD1. This CDR3 is 16 amino acids long. From germline, CDR1 is KGHSH and CDR2 LQKENI. The J segment lost 7 bases and the V segment lost 2 bases, leaving 12 bases of the junction unmatched. CDR3 amino acids: CASSPGTGRGDIEQYV. DNA of the CDR3: TGTGCCAGCTCACCAGGGACAGGGAGAGGGGATATAGAGCAGTACGTC.

This clone was seen once. V usage is TRBV7-3 and J usage is TRBJ2-2, with TRBD1 identical over 8 bases. The germline V gene encodes CDR1 SGHTA and CDR2 FQGTGA. V shed 4 bases and J 3 bases; nucleotides not matched to a gene: 7. The CDR3 covers 16 residues. In nucleotides, the CDR3 is TGTGCCAGCAGCTCCGACAGGGGAGGACACACCGGGGAGCTGTTTTTT. Translating gives CASSSDRGGHTGELFF.

In this sample, this clone turned up once. The chain has TRBV28 and TRBJ1-4, with TRBD1 identical over 9 bases. V gave up 8 bases and J gave up 5 bases; unmatched junction bases: 0. Germline V gives CDR1 MDHEN, CDR2 SYDVKM. The CDR3 contains 12 residues. CDR3 sequence reads: CASGQGNEKLFF. In DNA, the CDR3 is TGTGCCAGCGGACAGGGGAATGAAAAACTGTTTTTT.

This clone was seen only a few times. V is TRBV25-1 and J is TRBJ1-4, with a weak D call TRBD1 (5 bases). Germline V gives CDR1 MGHDK, CDR2 SYGVNS. This CDR3 has 15 amino acids. Trimming pared 3 bases from V and 7 bases from J, leaving 15 bases between. CDR3 bases: TGTGCCAGCAGTGACCCGGGCAGGGCAGGTGAAAAACTGTTTTTT. Translating it yields CASSDPGRAGEKLFF.

This chain joins TRBV5-4 and TRBJ1-4, with 12 bases matching TRBD1. V was pared by 2 bases and J by 8 bases, with 7 bases of the junction left unmatched. Germline V gene sequence: CDR1 SGHNT, CDR2 YYREEE (reference sequence). CDR3 size: 16 residues. The CDR3 DNA reads TGTGCCAGCAGCTTATCACGGGACAGGGGGCGAGAAAAACTGTTTTTT. This encodes CASSLSRDRGREKLFF.

The rearrangement links TRBV30 to TRBJ1-1, with TRBD1 as a possible D gene (5 bases). The CDR3 is made up of 12 amino acids. Germline CDR1 reads GTSNPN; CDR2 reads SVGIG (reference sequence). The V gene lost 3 bases and the J gene lost 8 bases, with 13 bases spanning the gap. CDR3 DNA: TGTGCCTGGAGGGCAGGGTTCGGGGAAGCTTTCTTT. Protein product: CAWRAGFGEAFF.

The chain recombines TRBV29-1 with TRBJ2-3; D gene unclear. The CDR3 has 13 residues. From germline, CDR1 is SQVTM and CDR2 ANQGSEA. With 4 bases removed from V and 0 bases from J, the gap between germline ends came to 8 bases. The DNA of the CDR3 is TGCAGCGTTGTCTGGGCTAGCACAGATACGCAGTATTTT. Protein product: CSVVWASTDTQYF.

V is TRBV28 and J is TRBJ1-1, with unresolved D. V lost 4 bases, J lost 5 bases, and 5 bases lay in between. Per the germline V gene, CDR1 is MDHEN and CDR2 is SYDVKM. This CDR3 contains 11 residues. The CDR3 coding sequence is TGTGCCAGCAGTTCTAGGACTGAAGCTTTCTTT. Translation gives CASSSRTEAFF. The full variable domain, in which reference TRBV28 and TRBJ1-1 provide the parts outside the CDR3, is DVKVTQSSRYLVKRTGEKVFLECVQDMDHENMFWYRQDPGLGLRLIYFSYDVKMKEKGDIPEGYSVSREKKERFSLILESASTNQTSMYLCASSSRTEAFFGQGTRLTVV.

The CDR3 protein is CASIRTGSTDTQYF. The CDR3 region has the DNA TGTGCCAGCATTCGTACCGGGAGCACAGATACGCAGTATTTT. The gene calls are TRBV2 and TRBJ2-3; D call uncertain. V gave up 7 bases and J gave up 0 bases, with 11 bases separating them. This CDR3 is 14 amino acids long. Germline CDR1 reads SNHLY; CDR2 reads FYNNEI.

The rearrangement links TRBV7-9 to TRBJ2-5; TRBD1 matches 10 bases. This CDR3 has 15 amino acids. The V segment lost 5 bases and the J segment 2 bases; nucleotides outside the gene matches: 5. Germline values: CDR1 SEHNR, CDR2 FQNEAQ (reference sequence). The CDR3: CASSPGTGAQETQYF. CDR3 in DNA: TGTGCCAGCAGCCCAGGGACAGGGGCTCAAGAGACCCAGTACTTC.

In this sample, this clone turned up once. The chain links TRBV3-1 (or the pseudogene TRBV3-2) to TRBJ1-3; D is uncertain. The CDR3 runs 16 residues. V lost 4 bases to trimming and J lost 2 bases, with 15 bases between them. Germline loops: CDR1 LGHDT, CDR2 YNNKEL (reference sequence). The CDR3 protein is CASSPRTGNTGNTIYF. The DNA of the CDR3 is TGTGCCAGCAGCCCTAGAACTGGCAATACTGGAAACACCATATATTTT.

J is TRBJ1-4 and V is TRBV4-1; D is perhaps TRBD1 (5 bases). The germline V gene encodes CDR1 MGHRA and CDR2 YSYEKL. V dropped 4 bases and J dropped 6 bases, with 15 bases sitting between them. The CDR3 is 15 amino acids. The CDR3 DNA is TGCGCCAGCAGCCTCGGAGACAGAACGGATGAAAAACTGTTTTTT. This codes for CASSLGDRTDEKLFF.

The chain links TRBV28 to TRBJ2-7; 8 bases are shared with TRBD2. The germline V gene encodes CDR1 MDHEN and CDR2 SYDVKM. The CDR3 is 15 amino acids. V dropped 5 bases and J dropped 6; count of bases not matched to a gene: 12. The CDR3 DNA reads as TGTGCCAGCAGTCCACCGGGGGGGAGGGGACCCGAGCAGTACTTC. Its translation is CASSPPGGRGPEQYF. Combining the CDR3 with reference TRBV28 and TRBJ2-7 gives the whole variable domain DVKVTQSSRYLVKRTGEKVFLECVQDMDHENMFWYRQDPGLGLRLIYFSYDVKMKEKGDIPEGYSVSREKKERFSLILESASTNQTSMYLCASSPPGGRGPEQYFGPGTRLTVT.

The chain joins TRBV7-9 to TRBJ1-6, with 7 bases fitting TRBD1. J was trimmed by 11 bases and V by 1 base; bases with no gene match: 8. This CDR3 region has 15 residues. Germline loops: CDR1 SEHNR, CDR2 FQNEAQ (reference sequence). CDR3 coding DNA: TGTGCCAGCAGCTTAGTTCGAGCAGGGGGACCACCCCTCCACTTT. Residues: CASSLVRAGGPPLHF.

This rearrangement joins TRBV5-5 to TRBJ1-2; D uncertain. The CDR3 has 13 amino acids. Trimming shortened V by 3 bases and J by 1 base, and 7 bases separated the two germline ends. Germline V gene sequence: CDR1 SGHKS, CDR2 YYEKEE (reference sequence). The CDR3 DNA reads as TGTGCCAGCAGCTGGCGACTTAACTATGGCTACACCTTC. This translates into CASSWRLNYGYTF.

The chain uses TRBV19 and TRBJ1-5, with D maybe TRBD1 (6 bases). The V end was cut by 3 bases, the J end by 2 bases, with 23 bases between. The CDR3 contains 19 residues. The germline V gene encodes CDR1 LNHDA and CDR2 SQIVND (reference sequence). CDR3 protein: CASSIVFRAGDIGNQPQHF. The CDR3 nucleotides are TGTGCCAGTAGTATCGTTTTCCGGGCAGGGGATATCGGCAATCAGCCCCAGCATTTT.

V and J are TRBV12-3 or TRBV12-4 and TRBJ1-2; D is uncertain. CDR3 length: 13 amino acids. V was shortened by 8 bases and J by 0 bases, with 10 bases between the two germline ends. DNA for the CDR3: TGTGCCAGCTTCCGACACACTAACTATGGCTACACCTTC. Translating it yields CASFRHTNYGYTF.

The V gene is TRBV7-3, the J gene TRBJ2-5; perhaps TRBD2 as D (5 bases). Trimming cost V 5 bases and J 5 bases, with 12 bases left between them. The germline V gene has CDR1 SGHTA and CDR2 FQGTGA. The CDR3 loop spans 13 amino acids. The CDR3, as DNA: TGTGCCAGCAGCCGGAGAGGGATGGAGACCCAGTACTTC. Protein sequence: CASSRRGMETQYF.